The present TCR beta chain was sequenced within a study of OX40 agonist ivuxolimab in advanced cancers. Data came from immunoSEQ multiplex PCR; TCRdb stores just in-frame clones and leaves some out. Of about 34,000 clones listed, around 83% are singletons. The CDR3 covers 15 residues. In germline, CDR1 is SNHLY, CDR2 FYNNEI. The germline V and J ends were trimmed by 7 bases and 6 bases, with 21 bases remaining between them. In this sample, this clone turned up once. This sequence was found in an adult with an advanced solid tumor such as melanoma, head and neck, liver or kidney cancer. The rearrangement uses TRBV2 and TRBJ1-1; no reliable D call. The material was CD4+ or CD8+ T cells sorted from blood, obtained in a trial of the OX40 agonist ivuxolimab. CDR3 region: CASNAETRGKAEAFF. For the CDR3, the DNA is TGTGCCAGCAACGCGGAGACACGAGGTAAAGCTGAAGCTTTCTTT.